This T cell receptor (beta chain) was recovered during a study of blood T cell repertoires in COVID-19. Across the whole study: Spain, Italy and the United States supplied samples that represented acute and convalescent COVID-19. PBMCs, B-cell-depleted T cells, or T cells were the source of the cDNA or gDNA that made up the material.

Data came from immunoSEQ multiplex PCR; TCRdb stores just in-frame clones and leaves some out. The table lists 17,000 or so clones, over 75% of them singletons, with approximately 15% in the top ten. CDR3 length: 17 amino acids. Germline V CDR1 and CDR2: LGHNA, YNFKEQ. Trimming removed 0 bases from V and 3 bases from J; junction bases left unmatched: 6. This clonotype originated in a man in his forties or fifties with active or convalescent COVID-19. V gene TRBV4-2 combines with J gene TRBJ1-1; TRBD1 aligns across 11 bases. The specimen sequenced was peripheral blood. CDR3 in amino acids: CASSQDGTGGIDTEAFF. DNA for the CDR3: TGTGCCAGCAGCCAAGATGGGACAGGGGGAATAGACACTGAAGCTTTCTTT.